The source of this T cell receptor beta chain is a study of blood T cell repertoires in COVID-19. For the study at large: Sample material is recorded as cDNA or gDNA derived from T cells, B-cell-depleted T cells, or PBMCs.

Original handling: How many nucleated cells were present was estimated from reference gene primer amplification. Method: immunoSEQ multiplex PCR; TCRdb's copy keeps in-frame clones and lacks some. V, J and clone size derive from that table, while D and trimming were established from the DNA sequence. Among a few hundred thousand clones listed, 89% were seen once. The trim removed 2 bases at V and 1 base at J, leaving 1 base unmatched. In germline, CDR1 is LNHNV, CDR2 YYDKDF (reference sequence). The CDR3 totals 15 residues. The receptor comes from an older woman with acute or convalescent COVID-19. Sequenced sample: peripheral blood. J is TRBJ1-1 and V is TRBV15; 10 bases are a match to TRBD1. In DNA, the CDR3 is TGTGCCACCAGCAGATGGACAGGGGGGAACACTGAAGCTTTCTTT. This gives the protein CATSRWTGGNTEAFF.